This T cell receptor beta chain came from a study of cytomegalovirus exposure and HLA in healthy donors. Findings and limits, study-wide: The classifier reportedly diagnosed cytomegalovirus status with high specificity and sensitivity.

The CDR3 sequence is 15 residues long. Deletions cut 4 bases from V and 0 bases from J, with 11 bases between. Germline assignment: CDR1 SGHNT and CDR2 YYREEE (reference sequence). About this clone itself: Its specificity is not known.

It was with 60 Vbeta and 13 Jbeta primers that the PCR ran. TCRdb's table, derived via immunoSEQ multiplex PCR, lists solely in-frame clones and lacks some. This table lists fewer than 200,000 clones. The sequencing input was PBMCs. This receptor was identified in a woman aged 55 to 70 in good health and CMV-seronegative. This sequence joins TRBV5-4 and TRBJ2-1, with D hard to call. Written as DNA, the CDR3 is TGTGCCAGCAGCCCTGATACAAGCTCCTACAATGAGCAGTTCTTC. Residues: CASSPDTSSYNEQFF.